The 22 T cell receptor beta chains presented below share a single source sample, sequenced in a study of vaccination and CD4 T cells after COVID-19. Cultured CD4+ T cells had their DNA profiled by the Oncomine TCR Beta short-read assay. One entry per CDR3 protein results from TCRdb running MiXCR on the PCR reads. The table lists just under 20,000 distinct CDR3 sequences, around 48% of them singletons. Their cognate antigens are unknown. Treatment given: roughly 10-day PBMC culture with coronavirus spike peptide pools or control peptides (ViraFEST assay). Here the sequenced sample was CD4+ T cells from blood, cultured in vitro, taken after SARS-CoV-2 vaccination. The receptor set was obtained from a human donor who had recovered from COVID-19.

This clonotype was detected a few times. V gene TRBV7-8 combines with J gene TRBJ2-7; TRBD1 agrees at 9 bases. The CDR3 is made up of 19 amino acids. Germline values: CDR1 SGHVS, CDR2 FQNEAQ. V dropped 6 bases and J dropped 0; count of bases not matched to a gene: 18. CDR3 coding DNA: TGTGCCAGCAGGCGAACTTCGGGTGGTCGACAGGGGGACTCCTACGAGCAGTACTTC. It encodes CASRRTSGGRQGDSYEQYF.

The rearrangement links TRBV20-1 to TRBJ1-5; D is possibly TRBD1 (5 bases). The CDR3 runs 14 residues. Germline CDR1 is DFQATT and CDR2 is SNEGSKA (reference sequence). V lost 2 bases to trimming and J lost 0 bases, with 8 bases between them. As DNA, the CDR3 is TGCAGTGCTAGACAGGGTTATAGCAATCAGCCCCAGCATTTT. As protein: CSARQGYSNQPQHF.

The J gene is TRBJ1-4, the V gene TRBV20-1; the D gene is possibly TRBD1 (5 bases). The CDR3 is 13 amino acids. V gave up 6 bases and J gave up 8 bases, with 16 bases separating them. Germline V gene data show CDR1 as DFQATT and CDR2 as SNEGSKA (reference sequence). The CDR3 coding sequence is TGCAGTGCAGCGGGGCTGGGGGAAGAAAAACTGTTTTTT. It yields the protein CSAAGLGEEKLFF.

This sequence joins TRBV20-1 and TRBJ2-7; no firm D call. Germline V gene sequence: CDR1 DFQATT, CDR2 SNEGSKA (reference sequence). Trimming removed 1 base from V and 1 base from J, with 14 bases in between. This CDR3 spans 15 amino acids. For the CDR3, the DNA is TGCAGTGCTAGAGCCCCTTTACTATCTTCCTACGAGCAGTACTTC. This encodes CSARAPLLSSYEQYF.

V usage is TRBV2 and J usage is TRBJ2-5, with TRBD1 matching over 9 bases. The length of the CDR3 is 13 residues. Germline V gene lookup returns CDR1 SNHLY and CDR2 FYNNEI. V lost 3 bases, J lost 4 bases, and 0 bases stayed unmatched. As DNA, the CDR3 is TGTGCCAGCAGTGAGGACAGGGGAGAGACCCAGTACTTC. Translating gives CASSEDRGETQYF.

This clonotype was seen a few times. This chain joins TRBV7-2 and TRBJ1-6; no firm D call. From germline, CDR1 is SGHTA and CDR2 FQGNSA. The CDR3 length is 14 residues. V lost 5 bases and J lost 7, with 12 bases in between. CDR3 bases: TGTGCCAGCAGCCCAACCTGGGAGAATTCACCCCTCCACTTT. This sequence encodes CASSPTWENSPLHF.

This clonotype was counted between two and nine times. V usage is TRBV27 and J usage is TRBJ1-6; D may be TRBD1 (6 bases). V shed 0 bases and J shed 3 bases, with 12 bases lying between them. The germline gives CDR1 MNHEY, CDR2 SMNVEV (reference sequence). The CDR3 runs 17 residues. CDR3 residues: CASSLSTGGGYNSPLHF. DNA for the CDR3: TGTGCCAGCAGTTTATCAACGGGGGGCGGCTATAATTCACCCCTCCACTTT.

The chain couples TRBV6-4 to TRBJ2-1; D is possibly TRBD1 or TRBD2 (6 bases each). Germline V CDR1 and CDR2: MRHNA, SNTAGT. Deletions cut 3 bases from V and 10 bases from J, with 13 bases between. The CDR3 totals 13 residues. The CDR3 spells CASSEEGVGEQFF. In nucleotides, the CDR3 is TGTGCCAGCAGTGAGGAGGGGGTCGGGGAGCAGTTCTTC.

The chain combines TRBV11-3 with TRBJ1-1; D is uncertain. CDR3 length equals 16 residues. CDR1 and CDR2 (germline): SGHNT, YENEEA. Trimming pared 1 base from V and 0 bases from J, leaving 12 bases between. The CDR3 DNA sequence: TGTGCCAGCAGCTTAGGTAGGGTGGCGATGAACACTGAAGCTTTCTTT. This translates into CASSLGRVAMNTEAFF.

This clonotype was seen more than once but under ten times. J is TRBJ1-2 and V is TRBV2; 8 nucleotides line up with TRBD1. Per germline, CDR1 SNHLY and CDR2 FYNNEI. The CDR3 extends over 13 amino acids. With V trimmed by 3 bases and J by 3 bases, 0 bases remained unmatched. CDR3 DNA: TGTGCCAGCAGTGAGGGACAGGACTATGGCTACACCTTC. Its translation is CASSEGQDYGYTF.

This clonotype has just a few counts. The rearrangement uses TRBV7-2 and TRBJ1-2, with D uncertain. Germline V gene lookup returns CDR1 SGHTA and CDR2 FQGNSA. V was shortened by 5 bases and J by 2 bases, with 9 bases between the two germline ends. The CDR3 loop spans 13 amino acids. The CDR3 bases are TGTGCCAGCAGCCCACTCCGCAACTATGGCTACACCTTC. Its translation: CASSPLRNYGYTF.

The V and J genes are TRBV29-1 and TRBJ2-7, with D hard to call. V dropped 6 bases and J dropped 0 bases, with 21 bases sitting between them. The CDR3 consists of 16 residues. CDR1 and CDR2 from the germline V gene are SQVTM and ANQGSEA. This CDR3 reads CSVTTSGGAYSYEQYF. For the CDR3, the DNA is TGCAGCGTGACCACAAGTGGCGGAGCTTACTCCTACGAGCAGTACTTC.

This chain links TRBV6-1 with TRBJ2-5; D gene ambiguous. The V end lost 7 bases, the J end lost 7 bases, and 16 bases lay between the germline ends. In germline, CDR1 is MNHNS, CDR2 SASEGT. The CDR3 contains 13 residues. The CDR3 DNA is TGTGCCAGCATCCCCAGGACCTGGGGGACCCAGTACTTC. This encodes CASIPRTWGTQYF.

This clonotype was recorded only once. No DNA is shown, since the ends of the CDR3 on it are uncertain; the CDR3 is the one TCRdb lists. V and J are TRBV7-5 and TRBJ2-5; the DNA was not used to check the table's D call, TRBD2. TRBV7-5 has pseudogene status. With termini counted, the CDR3 has 22 amino acids. The CDR3 sequence: CISVPEATTASGGALFQETQYF.

The chain has TRBV7-9 and TRBJ2-1, with D tentatively TRBD2 (5 bases). CDR3 size: 14 residues. V lost 2 bases and J lost 5, with 10 bases in between. The V gene's germline CDR1 is SEHNR and CDR2 FQNEAQ (reference sequence). CDR3 nucleotides: TGTGCCAGCAGCTTAAACGGGGTAGACAATGAGCAGTTCTTC. Residues: CASSLNGVDNEQFF.

The chain uses TRBV6-1 and TRBJ1-6, with TRBD1 as a possible D gene (6 bases). The CDR3 has 19 amino acids. Trimming cost V 1 base and J 1 base, with 17 bases left between them. Germline V gene sequence: CDR1 MNHNS, CDR2 SASEGT. CDR3 nucleotide sequence: TGTGCCAGCAGTGAAGTAGGGGGGGCAGGGAGATCCTATAATTCACCCCTCCACTTT. Protein: CASSEVGGAGRSYNSPLHF.

The genes are TRBV20-1 and TRBJ1-1, with TRBD1 matching 9 bases. The CDR3 has 15 residues. V shed 0 bases, J shed 4 bases, and the junction held 6 bases outside the gene matches. The germline CDR1 and CDR2 sequences are DFQATT and SNEGSKA (reference sequence). CDR3 nucleotide sequence: TGCAGTGCTAGAGACTCGGACAGGGGCAGCACTGAAGCTTTCTTT. Amino acids: CSARDSDRGSTEAFF.

This chain connects TRBV24-1 to TRBJ2-3; 9 positions agree with TRBD1. Germline trimming cut 4 bases from V and 4 bases from J; bases unmatched to any gene: 11. The length of the CDR3 is 17 residues. Looked up from germline, CDR1 is KGHDR and CDR2 is SFDVKD. The CDR3 bases are TGTGCCACCAGTGAGCCCTCCGGGACAGGGATCGCAGATACGCAGTATTTT. Its protein is CATSEPSGTGIADTQYF.

This clonotype was detected a few times. The chain uses TRBV20-1 and TRBJ2-5; D unresolved. Germline loops: CDR1 DFQATT, CDR2 SNEGSKA (reference sequence). The ends were cut back, 1 base at V and 5 bases at J, with 14 bases in the middle. The CDR3 totals 14 residues. The CDR3, as DNA: TGCAGTGCTAGAGGGGGATCCGGAAAGGAGACCCAGTACTTC. It translates to CSARGGSGKETQYF.

The chain uses TRBV6-1 and TRBJ2-2; TRBD2 agrees at 14 bases. Per germline, CDR1 MNHNS and CDR2 SASEGT. The CDR3 has 19 amino acids. V lost 4 bases and J lost 4; bases outside the gene matches: 11. CDR3 DNA: TGTGCCAGCAGTGCCCTGACTAGCGGGGGGGCCGGAGGCACCGGGGAGCTGTTTTTT. This sequence encodes CASSALTSGGAGGTGELFF.

The chain has TRBV19 and TRBJ1-4, with TRBD1 identical over 12 bases. CDR3 length: 13 amino acids. CDR1 is LNHDA, CDR2 SQIVND, per germline (reference sequence). V shed 4 bases and J 12 bases; nucleotides not matched to a gene: 3. The CDR3 spells CASSRGTGGELFF. CDR3 DNA: TGTGCCAGTAGTAGGGGGACAGGGGGCGAACTGTTTTTT.

The chain couples TRBV6-5 to TRBJ2-3; D gene ambiguous. The CDR3 length is 16 residues. The V end lost 0 bases, the J end lost 0 bases, and 10 bases lay between the germline ends. The germline CDR1 and CDR2 sequences are MNHEY and SVGAGI. CDR3 DNA sequence: TGTGCCAGCAGTTACTCGAGGCTCCACAGCACAGATACGCAGTATTTT. This codes for CASSYSRLHSTDTQYF.